This T cell receptor (beta chain) was captured by sequencing in a study of blood T cell repertoires in COVID-19. Trimming pared 3 bases from V and 3 bases from J, leaving 15 bases between. CDR1 MGHDK and CDR2 SYGVNS come from the germline V gene. The CDR3 has 16 residues. TCRdb's copy holds only in-frame clones and misses some; the assay was immunoSEQ multiplex PCR. The table has about 220,000 clones, 85% to 90% seen once. This TCR came from a woman between 18 and 30 years old in a cohort exposed to, infected with or recovered from COVID-19 (not recorded which). This chain uses TRBV25-1 with TRBJ1-5; D gene ambiguous. The specimen was PBMCs or T cells enriched from blood (not recorded which). The CDR3 region has the DNA TGTGCCAGCAGTGATTTTTCGTCAGGTGACAATCAGCCCCAGCATTTT. It codes for CASSDFSSGDNQPQHF. The complete variable domain, with remaining parts taken from reference TRBV25-1 and TRBJ1-5, reads EADIYQTPRYLVIGTGKKITLECSQTMGHDKMYWYQQDPGMELHLIHYSYGVNSTEKGDLSSESTVSRIRTEHFPLTLESARPSHTSQYLCASSDFSSGDNQPQHFGDGTRLSIL.